Each of the 14 T cell receptor beta chains below was sequenced from the same sample in a study of human T cells and chemical hapten exposure. The time point is: pre-sensitization, week 0. The treatment was: therapeutic diphenylcyclopropenone sensitization with weekly scalp DPC. TCRdb re-called the RACE reads with MiXCR, one entry per CDR3 protein. The profile shows roughly 100,000 distinct CDR3 sequences, 8% to 10% of them singletons. Sequenced material: whole blood, taken in connection with sensitization to the hapten diphenylcyclopropenone (DPC). Receptor source: a woman aged 40 to 50 with alopecia areata. Some clones in this sample may be carry-over from other donors' samples.

The gene calls are TRBV7-9 and TRBJ2-1; 7 positions match TRBD1. J gave up 2 bases and V 5 bases, and 9 bases lay outside the gene matches. Germline V gene data show CDR1 as SEHNR and CDR2 as FQNEAQ (reference sequence). This CDR3 contains 16 residues. The CDR3 sequence is CASSRPTGTPYNEQFF. The CDR3 DNA is TGTGCCAGCAGCCGTCCGACAGGGACGCCCTACAATGAGCAGTTCTTC. The full variable domain, its missing parts supplied by reference TRBV7-9 and TRBJ2-1, is DTGVSQNPRHKITKRGQNVTFRCDPISEHNRLYWYRQTLGQGPEFLTYFQNEAQLEKSRLLSDRFSAERPKGSFSTLEIQRTEQGDSAMYLCASSRPTGTPYNEQFFGPGTRLTVL.

This clonotype was seen ten or more times. V gene TRBV20-1 combines with J gene TRBJ2-5; 7 bases agree with TRBD1. CDR1 and CDR2 from the germline V gene are DFQATT and SNEGSKA (reference sequence). This CDR3 comprises 15 residues. Trimming at V came to 6 bases and at J to 6 bases, leaving 16 bases not matched to a gene. DNA of the CDR3: TGCAGTGCGACGCGACAGGGTTTTGCCGGGCAGACCCAGTACTTC. It translates to CSATRQGFAGQTQYF.

This chain links TRBV7-2 with TRBJ2-7; the match to TRBD2 covers 10 bases. The CDR3 totals 13 residues. V was clipped by 4 bases and J by 12 bases; unmatched bases: 9. Germline assignment: CDR1 SGHTA and CDR2 FQGNSA. The CDR3 protein is CASSSRATSGLYF. In DNA, the CDR3 is TGTGCCAGCAGCTCCCGAGCGACTAGCGGGCTGTACTTC.

V usage is TRBV9 and J usage is TRBJ1-2; TRBD1 agrees at 10 bases. V trimming: 4 bases; J trimming: 3 bases; junction bases outside the gene matches: 3. From germline, CDR1 is SGDLS and CDR2 YYNGEE. CDR3 size: 14 residues. The CDR3 sequence is CASSHGQGDYGYTF. CDR3 nucleotide sequence: TGTGCCAGCAGCCATGGACAGGGGGACTATGGCTACACCTTC.

This clonotype was seen only a few times. The chain has TRBV3-1 and TRBJ2-7; either TRBD1 or TRBD2 may fit D (5 bases each). CDR1 and CDR2 (germline): LGHDT, YNNKEL (reference sequence). There are 14 residues in the CDR3. V gave up 3 bases and J gave up 0 bases, with 9 bases separating them. CDR3 amino acids: CASSQGTRSYEQYF. CDR3 coding DNA: TGTGCCAGCAGCCAGGGGACCCGCTCCTACGAGCAGTACTTC.

This clonotype was counted many times. The rearrangement joins TRBV18 to TRBJ2-7; no definite D call. Germline-derived CDR1 and CDR2 are KGHSH and LQKENI. The CDR3 runs 13 residues. Trimming left V 3 bases short and J 7 bases short, with 13 bases between. The chain's CDR3 is CASSPLSGKEQYF. CDR3 DNA sequence: TGTGCCAGCTCACCTCTTAGTGGGAAGGAGCAGTACTTC. Variable domain in full (rest from reference TRBV18 and TRBJ2-7): NAGVMQNPRHLVRRRGQEARLRCSPMKGHSHVYWYRQLPEEGLKFMVYLQKENIIDESGMPKERFSAEFPKEGPSILRIQQVVRGDSAAYFCASSPLSGKEQYFGPGTRLTVT.

The chain recombines TRBV4-2 with TRBJ2-3; D gene ambiguous. Germline values: CDR1 LGHNA, CDR2 YNFKEQ. CDR3 size: 14 residues. The V end lost 0 bases, the J end lost 1 base, and 5 bases lay between the germline ends. The CDR3 DNA is TGTGCCAGCAGCCAAGATCCAGGCACAGATACGCAGTATTTT. It specifies CASSQDPGTDTQYF.

The V gene is TRBV7-9, the J gene TRBJ2-7; either TRBD1 or TRBD2 may supply D (5 bases each). The ends were cut back, 1 base at V and 3 bases at J, with 10 bases in the middle. Germline V CDR1 and CDR2: SEHNR, FQNEAQ (reference sequence). The CDR3 has 14 amino acids. Here the CDR3 DNA reads TGTGCCAGCAGCTTAGGAGGGACCAACTACGAGCAGTACTTC. Encoded protein: CASSLGGTNYEQYF. Full variable domain (missing parts from reference TRBV7-9 and TRBJ2-7): DTGVSQNPRHKITKRGQNVTFRCDPISEHNRLYWYRQTLGQGPEFLTYFQNEAQLEKSRLLSDRFSAERPKGSFSTLEIQRTEQGDSAMYLCASSLGGTNYEQYFGPGTRLTVT.

This clonotype was seen at least ten times. The chain carries TRBV7-6 and TRBJ2-2; D gene uncertain. The CDR3 runs 13 residues. Trimming took off 6 bases at V and 6 bases at J, with 11 bases between the two ends. Germline assignment: CDR1 SGHVS and CDR2 FNYEAQ. The CDR3 sequence is CASSSTKAGELFF. Written as DNA, the CDR3 is TGTGCCAGCAGTTCGACGAAGGCCGGGGAGCTGTTTTTT.

This clonotype was counted only a few times. The V and J genes are TRBV20-1 and TRBJ1-6; D is unclear. Trimming stripped 3 bases from V and 7 bases from J, with 10 bases between. Germline V lookup: CDR1 DFQATT, CDR2 SNEGSKA (reference sequence). The CDR3 has 13 amino acids. The CDR3 DNA sequence: TGCAGTGCTAGCCCACAGAACAATTCACCCCTCCACTTT. As protein: CSASPQNNSPLHF.

This clonotype was seen repeatedly, ten times or more. V and J are TRBV10-3 and TRBJ1-1; possibly TRBD1 for D (6 bases). The V and J ends lost 6 bases and 8 bases respectively, with 10 bases between them. This CDR3 contains 11 residues. The germline CDR1 and CDR2 sequences are ENHRY and SYGVKD. In DNA, the CDR3 is TGTGCCATCAGACAGGGTCCCGAAGCTTTCTTT. It translates to CAIRQGPEAFF.

The genes are TRBV5-1 and TRBJ2-2; D not resolved. This CDR3 spans 15 amino acids. The ends were cut back, 2 bases at V and 4 bases at J, with 12 bases in the middle. Germline loops: CDR1 SGHRS, CDR2 YFSETQ. The CDR3 sequence is CASSFNSDPTGELFF. The CDR3 nucleotides read TGCGCCAGCAGCTTTAACAGCGACCCCACCGGGGAGCTGTTTTTT.

In its sample, this clonotype was seen many times. The V and J genes are TRBV7-9 and TRBJ1-4; D gene unclear. CDR3 length equals 21 residues. V dropped 3 bases and J dropped 8 bases, with 34 bases sitting between them. The V gene's germline CDR1 is SEHNR and CDR2 FQNEAQ (reference sequence). DNA of the CDR3: TGTGCCAGCAGCTTCGGAGGCCGGGGATCTACAACCTTAAGGTCGGACGAAAAACTGTTTTTT. Protein: CASSFGGRGSTTLRSDEKLFF.

This clonotype has just a few counts. V is TRBV4-3 and J is TRBJ2-7; D is unresolved. V lost 0 bases, J lost 4 bases, and 7 bases lay in between. This CDR3 comprises 13 residues. The germline gives CDR1 LGHNA, CDR2 YSLEER. This CDR3 reads CASSQDSQYEQYF. CDR3 coding DNA: TGCGCCAGCAGCCAAGATTCCCAATACGAGCAGTACTTC.